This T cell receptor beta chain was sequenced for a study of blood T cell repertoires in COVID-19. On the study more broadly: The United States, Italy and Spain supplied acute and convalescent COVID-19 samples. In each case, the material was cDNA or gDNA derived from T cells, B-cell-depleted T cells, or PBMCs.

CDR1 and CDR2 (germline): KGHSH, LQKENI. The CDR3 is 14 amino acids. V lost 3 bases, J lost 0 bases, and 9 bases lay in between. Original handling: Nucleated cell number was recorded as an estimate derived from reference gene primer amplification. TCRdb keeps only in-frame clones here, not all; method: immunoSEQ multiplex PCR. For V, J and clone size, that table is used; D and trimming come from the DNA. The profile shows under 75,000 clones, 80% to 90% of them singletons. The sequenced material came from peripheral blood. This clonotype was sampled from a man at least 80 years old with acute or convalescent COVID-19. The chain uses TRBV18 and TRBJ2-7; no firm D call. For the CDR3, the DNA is TGTGCCAGCTCACCCGCCTCCAGCTCCTACGAGCAGTACTTC. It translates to CASSPASSSYEQYF.